One and the same sample provided the 24 T cell receptor beta chains below, sequenced in a study of identical twins (dated by TCRdb to 2016 to 2017). The library came from 5' RACE. Sequencing relied on an Illumina HiSeq 2000. The public reads were quality trimmed at Q25 with fastp and then assembled into clones with MiXCR by TCRdb, keeping productive beta chains. Under each unique CDR3 protein, matching rows form one entry showing the most common genes and DNA. This sample comprises hundreds of thousands of distinct CDR3 sequences, 18% of them detected only once. The ten largest clones add up to around 12% of the sample. These data were likewise used in another study, on T cells expressing NK-cell markers.

Sequenced material: PBMCs. These receptors were collected from a woman between 18 and 29 years old in good health.

The genes are TRBV30 and TRBJ2-7; the match to TRBD1 covers 11 bases. CDR1 GTSNPN and CDR2 SVGIG come from the germline V gene (reference sequence). The CDR3 is made up of 13 amino acids. The ends lost 3 bases at V and 3 bases at J; junction bases unmatched: 1. The CDR3 sequence is CAWRGQGGYEQYF. Here the CDR3 DNA reads TGTGCCTGGAGGGGACAGGGGGGCTACGAGCAGTACTTC.

Ten or more counts support this clonotype. The rearrangement links TRBV12-3 or TRBV12-4 to TRBJ1-1; D perhaps matches TRBD1 (6 bases). Trimming stripped 6 bases from V and 2 bases from J, with 13 bases between. The CDR3 runs 14 residues. Here the CDR3 reads CASRTGRSNTEAFF. The CDR3 nucleotides are TGTGCCAGCAGAACAGGGCGCAGTAACACTGAAGCTTTCTTT.

This clonotype occurred a few times. The V and J genes are TRBV6-1 and TRBJ1-5; 10 positions match TRBD1. Germline CDR1 reads MNHNS; CDR2 reads SASEGT. The CDR3 runs to 15 residues. V lost 6 bases to trimming and J lost 2 bases; unmatched junction nucleotides: 4. DNA for the CDR3: TGTGCCAGCAGACCCGGGACAGGGGGCAATCAGCCCCAGCATTTT. Translating gives CASRPGTGGNQPQHF.

This clonotype came up a few times. CDR3 DNA sequence: TGCGCCAGCACGGGATCGAGCTCCTACGAGCAGTACTTC. Its translation: CASTGSSSYEQYF. The V and J genes are TRBV5-1 and TRBJ2-7, with D possibly matching TRBD2 (5 bases). The V gene's germline CDR1 is SGHRS and CDR2 YFSETQ. The V and J ends lost 6 bases and 0 bases respectively, with 10 bases between them. This CDR3 spans 13 amino acids.

The gene calls are TRBV20-1 and TRBJ1-1; tentatively, D is TRBD1 (5 bases). Trimming shortened V by 5 bases and J by 4 bases, and 14 bases separated the two germline ends. CDR3 length equals 13 residues. Per the germline V gene, CDR1 is DFQATT and CDR2 is SNEGSKA (reference sequence). The DNA of the CDR3 is TGCAGTGCTCGAGTGACAGCCTTCACTGAAGCTTTCTTT. It translates to CSARVTAFTEAFF.

This clonotype was detected only a few times. Its ends do not fully match the called genes, so a read error is possible. The gene calls are TRBV12-3 or TRBV12-4 and TRBJ1-1, with D possibly TRBD1 on 5 matching bases. The CDR3 extends over 16 amino acids. The CDR3 DNA is TGTGCCAGCAGTTTTATCCGACGGGGGTGGAACCCTGAAGCTTTCTTT. Protein product: CASSFIRRGWNPEAFF.

This clonotype was seen a few times. The chain recombines TRBV25-1 with TRBJ1-1; no definite D call. Trimming cost V 1 base and J 11 bases, with 11 bases left between them. This CDR3 is 12 amino acids long. CDR1 MGHDK and CDR2 SYGVNS come from the germline V gene. CDR3 nucleotide sequence: TGTGCCAGCAGTGAATTTGGCAGTGAGGCTTTCTTT. It yields the protein CASSEFGSEAFF.

The chain employs TRBV10-3 and TRBJ2-2, with unresolved D. The length of the CDR3 is 11 residues. V was shortened by 8 bases and J by 5 bases, with 6 bases between the two germline ends. From germline, CDR1 is ENHRY and CDR2 SYGVKD. The DNA for the CDR3 is TGTGCCATCGAAGCGACCGGGGAGCTGTTTTTT. Protein: CAIEATGELFF.

This chain joins TRBV18 and TRBJ2-1; TRBD1 matches at 7 bases. Germline trimming cut 0 bases from V and 8 bases from J; bases unmatched to any gene: 13. Germline V CDR1 and CDR2: KGHSH, LQKENI. The CDR3 is made up of 17 amino acids. As DNA, the CDR3 is TGTGCCAGCTCACCACCGGGACAGAGAGGGGATTTCTATGAGCAGTTCTTC. This codes for CASSPPGQRGDFYEQFF.

This chain links TRBV20-1 with TRBJ2-1, with a weak D call TRBD1 (5 bases). The V gene's germline CDR1 is DFQATT and CDR2 SNEGSKA (reference sequence). The CDR3 extends over 15 amino acids. V gave up 5 bases and J gave up 8 bases, with 22 bases separating them. The CDR3 nucleotides read TGCAGTGCTGCCGCCGATAGACAGTTATTGGATGAGCAGTTCTTC. It yields the protein CSAAADRQLLDEQFF.

This chain joins TRBV5-5 and TRBJ2-3, with 11 nucleotides matching TRBD2. The CDR3 extends over 16 amino acids. The J segment lost 3 bases and the V segment lost 1 base, leaving 4 bases of the junction unmatched. From germline, CDR1 is SGHKS and CDR2 YYEKEE (reference sequence). DNA of the CDR3: TGTGCCAGCAGCTTGTATCCTAGCGGGGGGACAGATACGCAGTATTTT. This translates into CASSLYPSGGTDTQYF.

Turning to this clonotype: Just one base apart from a much larger clone, this may be a read error. The rearrangement uses TRBV25-1 and TRBJ2-7; D ambiguous. Germline V gene lookup returns CDR1 MGHDK and CDR2 SYGVNS. This CDR3 contains 11 residues. Between the trimmed V and J ends, which lost 3 bases and 5 bases, there was a span of 5 bases. DNA for the CDR3: TGTGCCAGCAGTGACTTCCACGAGCAGTACTTC. Translated: CASSDFHEQYF.

The V and J genes are TRBV12-3 or TRBV12-4 and TRBJ2-3; TRBD2 matches at 9 bases. This CDR3 has 14 residues. V shed 8 bases, J shed 6 bases, and the junction held 9 bases outside the gene matches. DNA for the CDR3: TGTGCCAGCTCTACAGCGGGGGGATTCGATACGCAGTATTTT. Its protein is CASSTAGGFDTQYF.

The chain has TRBV5-1 and TRBJ2-3, with 9 nucleotides matching TRBD1. Unmatched junction bases numbered 8, after V lost 3 bases and J lost 3 bases. The CDR3 consists of 16 residues. Germline CDR1 is SGHRS and CDR2 is YFSETQ. The CDR3 sequence: CASSSEDRGGTDTQYF. CDR3 DNA: TGCGCCAGCAGCTCGGAGGACAGGGGTGGTACAGATACGCAGTATTTT.

This clonotype came up a few times. The chain couples TRBV27 to TRBJ2-1; 7 bases agree with TRBD2. CDR3 length equals 16 residues. The J segment lost 9 bases and the V segment lost 3 bases, leaving 14 bases of the junction unmatched. Germline loops: CDR1 MNHEY, CDR2 SMNVEV (reference sequence). The CDR3 loop is CASSFVLAAGSGEQFF. DNA of the CDR3: TGTGCCAGCAGTTTCGTCCTCGCAGCGGGGTCGGGTGAGCAGTTCTTC.

The genes are TRBV7-9 and TRBJ1-1; D remains unclear. Germline CDR1 reads SEHNR; CDR2 reads FQNEAQ (reference sequence). This CDR3 is 13 amino acids long. Deletions cut 1 base from V and 5 bases from J, with 8 bases between. The CDR3 loop is CASSLEFTTEAFF. In nucleotides, the CDR3 is TGTGCCAGCAGCTTAGAATTTACGACTGAAGCTTTCTTT.

The chain combines TRBV3-1 with TRBJ2-7; D ambiguous. With 6 bases removed from V and 5 bases from J, the gap between germline ends came to 8 bases. Per germline, CDR1 LGHDT and CDR2 YNNKEL (reference sequence). This CDR3 contains 11 residues. The CDR3 DNA sequence: TGTGCCAGCAGTACCCGTGACGAGCAGTACTTC. It specifies CASSTRDEQYF.

This chain joins TRBV30 and TRBJ2-7, with 10 bases identical to TRBD1. The CDR3 runs 15 residues. CDR1 is GTSNPN, CDR2 SVGIG, per germline (reference sequence). V was pared by 1 base and J by 2 bases, with 5 bases of the junction left unmatched. CDR3 coding DNA: TGTGCCTGGAGTGACGGACAGGGGGGCCCCTACGAGCAGTACTTC. Amino acid sequence: CAWSDGQGGPYEQYF.

This clonotype was counted only a few times. The rearrangement uses TRBV5-1 and TRBJ2-1; D gene unclear. Germline V CDR1 and CDR2: SGHRS, YFSETQ. CDR3 size: 12 residues. Trimming cost V 0 bases and J 8 bases, with 6 bases left between them. The CDR3 nucleotides are TGCGCCAGCAGCTTGGTTGCCTATGAGCAGTTCTTC. This sequence encodes CASSLVAYEQFF.

This clonotype has ten or more counts. The chain links TRBV7-6 to TRBJ2-3; possibly TRBD2 for D (6 bases). Looked up from germline, CDR1 is SGHVS and CDR2 is FNYEAQ. Between the trimmed V and J ends, which lost 4 bases and 4 bases, there was a span of 18 bases. The CDR3 covers 16 residues. CDR3 region: CASSSWAGFGADTQYF. The CDR3 DNA reads TGTGCCAGCAGCTCCTGGGCGGGGTTTGGGGCAGATACGCAGTATTTT. The variable domain in full, completed from reference TRBV7-6 and TRBJ2-3, reads GAGVSQSPRYKVTKRGQDVALRCDPISGHVSLYWYRQALGQGPEFLTYFNYEAQQDKSGLPNDRFSAERPEGSISTLTIQRTEQRDSAMYRCASSSWAGFGADTQYFGPGTRLTVL.

This clonotype has only a few counts. The chain employs TRBV12-3 or TRBV12-4 and TRBJ2-5; D may be TRBD1 or TRBD2 (5 bases each). The length of the CDR3 is 17 residues. V dropped 3 bases and J dropped 2 bases, with 19 bases sitting between them. CDR3: CASSLVRGLPGQETQYF. For the CDR3, the DNA is TGTGCCAGCAGTTTGGTGAGGGGTCTACCTGGGCAAGAGACCCAGTACTTC.

This clonotype was seen only a few times. The V and J genes are TRBV19 and TRBJ1-1; the D gene is possibly TRBD1 (6 bases). Germline values: CDR1 LNHDA, CDR2 SQIVND (reference sequence). CDR3 length equals 14 residues. V was cut by 5 bases and J by 4 bases, with 14 bases left in between. The CDR3 loop reads CASSQTGVGTEAFF. The CDR3 coding sequence is TGTGCCAGTAGTCAGACAGGCGTTGGCACTGAAGCTTTCTTT.

The chain is built from TRBV10-3 and TRBJ2-3; 10 positions match TRBD1. This CDR3 is 15 amino acids long. Germline-derived CDR1 and CDR2 are ENHRY and SYGVKD. Trimming at V came to 4 bases and at J to 3 bases, leaving 4 bases not matched to a gene. CDR3 DNA: TGTGCCATCAGTGGAGGGACAGGGGTGACAGATACGCAGTATTTT. It translates to CAISGGTGVTDTQYF.

In this sample, this clonotype turned up a few times. The CDR3 here is CASSLFGSNTGELFF. The CDR3 DNA sequence: TGTGCCAGCAGTTTATTTGGATCGAACACCGGGGAGCTGTTTTTT. The chain links TRBV28 to TRBJ2-2; D remains unclear. Looked up from germline, CDR1 is MDHEN and CDR2 is SYDVKM. V shed 1 base and J shed 0 bases, with 6 bases lying between them. CDR3 size: 15 residues. Full variable domain (outside the CDR3, taken from reference TRBV28 and TRBJ2-2): DVKVTQSSRYLVKRTGEKVFLECVQDMDHENMFWYRQDPGLGLRLIYFSYDVKMKEKGDIPEGYSVSREKKERFSLILESASTNQTSMYLCASSLFGSNTGELFFGEGSRLTVL.